The 26 T cell receptor beta chains below were found in one sample sequenced in a study of blood T cell repertoires in COVID-19. Only in-frame clones appear in the TCRdb table, and some are missing; sequencing was by immunoSEQ multiplex PCR. The sample has 200,000 to 300,000 clones, about 83% seen once. Sequencing was done on a sample of peripheral blood. The receptors originated from a man between 45 and 60 years old with acute or convalescent COVID-19.

The chain joins TRBV10-3 to TRBJ2-3; 8 bases align to TRBD2. After removal of 1 base from V and 4 bases from J, the junction contained 10 bases not matched to a gene. Germline CDR1 ENHRY, CDR2 SYGVKD. There are 17 residues in the CDR3. The CDR3 DNA follows: TGTGCCATCAGTGAGTTGTGGGTGAGCGGGAGCCCAGATACGCAGTATTTT. Residues: CAISELWVSGSPDTQYF.

The V gene is TRBV6-5, the J gene TRBJ1-3; a possible D gene is TRBD1 (6 bases). The germline V gene has CDR1 MNHEY and CDR2 SVGAGI. With 2 bases removed from V and 2 bases from J, the gap between germline ends came to 13 bases. The CDR3 covers 16 residues. CDR3 in DNA: TGTGCCAGCAGTTACGGGGGCTGGGTAGCTGGAAACACCATATATTTT. Protein sequence: CASSYGGWVAGNTIYF.

This chain links TRBV7-9 with TRBJ1-3; 12 bases fit TRBD1. CDR3 length: 17 amino acids. The germline CDR1 and CDR2 sequences are SEHNR and FQNEAQ (reference sequence). Losses at the gene ends were 2 bases for V and 3 bases for J; bases not matched to a gene: 5. The CDR3: CASSLSGTGGFGNTIYF. The DNA for the CDR3 is TGTGCCAGCAGCTTATCCGGGACAGGGGGCTTTGGAAACACCATATATTTT. Based on the CDR3 plus reference TRBV7-9 and TRBJ1-3, the full variable domain is DTGVSQNPRHKITKRGQNVTFRCDPISEHNRLYWYRQTLGQGPEFLTYFQNEAQLEKSRLLSDRFSAERPKGSFSTLEIQRTEQGDSAMYLCASSLSGTGGFGNTIYFGEGSWLTVV.

This CDR3 is CASSERGRGNIQYF. CDR3 sequence (DNA): TGTGCCAGCAGTGAAAGGGGGCGCGGAAACATTCAGTACTTC. The rearrangement uses TRBV6-1 and TRBJ2-4; 7 bases are shared with TRBD1. The CDR3 extends over 14 amino acids. Germline lookup yields CDR1 MNHNS and CDR2 SASEGT. Germline trimming cut 2 bases from V and 6 bases from J; bases unmatched to any gene: 4.

CDR3 coding DNA: TGTGCCAGCACCCAAGGCCCAGGGTACTCCCAGCCCCAGCATTTT. This codes for CASTQGPGYSQPQHF. This chain uses TRBV7-6 with TRBJ1-5; tentative D call: TRBD1 (5 bases). V was pared by 7 bases and J by 7 bases, with 20 bases between. This CDR3 is 15 amino acids long. The germline V gene encodes CDR1 SGHVS and CDR2 FNYEAQ.

Only a few counts were recorded for this clone. The chain carries TRBV30 and TRBJ2-2; maybe TRBD2 (6 bases). Trimming cost V 2 bases and J 1 base, with 8 bases left between them. Germline V CDR1 and CDR2: GTSNPN, SVGIG (reference sequence). There are 14 residues in the CDR3. The CDR3 DNA reads as TGTGCCTGGAGTTTGGGACTGAACACCGGGGAGCTGTTTTTT. Translation: CAWSLGLNTGELFF.

This rearrangement joins TRBV5-6 to TRBJ1-4; tentative D call: TRBD1 (6 bases). The germline gives CDR1 SGHDT, CDR2 YYEEEE. The CDR3 spans 13 residues. V was trimmed by 4 bases and J by 8 bases, leaving 12 bases between them. The CDR3 is CASSHRTVEKLFF. CDR3 DNA: TGTGCCAGCAGCCACAGGACAGTCGAAAAACTGTTTTTT. Full variable domain (rest looked up from reference TRBV5-6 and TRBJ1-4): DAGVTQSPTHLIKTRGQQVTLRCSPKSGHDTVSWYQQALGQGPQFIFQYYEEEERQRGNFPDRFSGHQFPNYSSELNVNALLLGDSALYLCASSHRTVEKLFFGSGTQLSVL.

This rearrangement joins TRBV5-1 to TRBJ1-6; D not certain. The CDR3 runs 15 residues. Germline V gene lookup returns CDR1 SGHRS and CDR2 YFSETQ. V lost 0 bases and J 3 bases, leaving 7 bases between the germline ends. The CDR3 spells CASSLAAVYNSPLHF. In DNA form, the CDR3 reads TGCGCCAGCAGCTTGGCTGCGGTCTATAATTCACCCCTCCACTTT.

Concerning this clone: Its ends do not fully match the called genes, so a read error is possible. The chain has TRBV7-7 and TRBJ2-5, with TRBD2 matching over 7 bases. CDR3 length equals 13 residues. Looked up from germline, CDR1 is SSHAT and CDR2 is FNYEAQ (reference sequence). For the CDR3, the DNA is TGTGCTAGCAGCTTCGGGACTATGCAGACCCAGTACTTC. It translates to CASSFGTMQTQYF.

The rearrangement links TRBV13 to TRBJ2-7; unclear D gene. This CDR3 region has 11 residues. Per the germline V gene, CDR1 is PRHDT and CDR2 is FYEKMQ (reference sequence). Trimming shortened V by 3 bases and J by 3 bases, and 3 bases separated the two germline ends. This CDR3 is CASSFRYEQYF. The CDR3 bases are TGTGCCAGCAGCTTCCGCTACGAGCAGTACTTC.

V gene TRBV7-2 combines with J gene TRBJ1-2, with 7 bases identical to TRBD1. Trimming at V came to 5 bases and at J to 2 bases, leaving 5 bases not matched to a gene. The CDR3 is made up of 14 amino acids. The germline V gene has CDR1 SGHTA and CDR2 FQGNSA. The CDR3 loop reads CASSPGQANYGYTF. The DNA of the CDR3 is TGTGCCAGCAGCCCCGGACAGGCAAACTATGGCTACACCTTC.

This clone was counted once. The chain uses TRBV5-1 and TRBJ2-2; a weak D match, TRBD2 (5 bases). This CDR3 contains 16 residues. The germline gives CDR1 SGHRS, CDR2 YFSETQ. V was shortened by 2 bases and J by 2 bases, with 13 bases between the two germline ends. Here the CDR3 DNA reads TGCGCCAGCAGCTTACGCGGCGGGCCCAACACCGGGGAGCTGTTTTTT. This encodes CASSLRGGPNTGELFF.

The chain recombines TRBV5-6 with TRBJ1-5; maybe TRBD1 (6 bases). Between the trimmed V and J ends, which lost 4 bases and 5 bases, there was a span of 16 bases. Per germline, CDR1 SGHDT and CDR2 YYEEEE. The length of the CDR3 is 15 residues. CDR3 sequence (DNA): TGTGCCAGCAGCCTCCGGGACATATCCGATCAGCCCCAGCATTTT. Its protein product is CASSLRDISDQPQHF. The variable domain in full, with the rest retrieved from reference TRBV5-6 and TRBJ1-5, is DAGVTQSPTHLIKTRGQQVTLRCSPKSGHDTVSWYQQALGQGPQFIFQYYEEEERQRGNFPDRFSGHQFPNYSSELNVNALLLGDSALYLCASSLRDISDQPQHFGDGTRLSIL.

The chain is built from TRBV28 and TRBJ2-1, with TRBD2 matching 9 bases. Looked up from germline, CDR1 is MDHEN and CDR2 is SYDVKM. CDR3 size: 21 residues. The junction had 22 bases not matched to a gene; V was cut back by 3 bases and J by 4 bases. CDR3 coding DNA: TGTGCCAGCAGTTTTTTCGCTCGTCCGCCGGGGGCTAGCGGGACATACAATGAGCAGTTCTTC. Protein: CASSFFARPPGASGTYNEQFF.

This clone occurred once. The V call is TRBV9, the J call TRBJ2-1; 8 positions match TRBD2. Unmatched junction bases numbered 10, after V lost 1 base and J lost 4 bases. Per the germline V gene, CDR1 is SGDLS and CDR2 is YYNGEE. This CDR3 contains 17 residues. Here the CDR3 reads CASSVNVREGRYNEQFF. In nucleotides, the CDR3 is TGTGCCAGCAGCGTAAATGTACGGGAGGGCCGATACAATGAGCAGTTCTTC.

The CDR3 here is CASSQISGTGRTGEKLFF. The CDR3 DNA reads as TGCGCCAGCAGCCAAATATCCGGGACAGGAAGAACAGGGGAAAAACTGTTTTTT. The genes are TRBV4-1 and TRBJ1-4; TRBD1 matches 8 bases. This CDR3 contains 18 residues. Germline V lookup: CDR1 MGHRA, CDR2 YSYEKL. Losses at the gene ends were 2 bases for V and 8 bases for J; bases not matched to a gene: 16.

The genes are TRBV6-5 and TRBJ1-2; maybe TRBD1 (6 bases). This CDR3 comprises 14 residues. V lost 0 bases and J 6 bases, leaving 11 bases between the germline ends. Germline CDR1 is MNHEY and CDR2 is SVGAGI. CDR3 loop: CASSYSYRDHGYTF. CDR3 DNA sequence: TGTGCCAGCAGTTACTCGTACAGGGATCATGGCTACACCTTC.

The rearrangement links TRBV7-2 to TRBJ1-2, with D perhaps TRBD1 (6 bases). Trimming pared 2 bases from V and 8 bases from J, leaving 12 bases between. This CDR3 spans 13 amino acids. Per germline, CDR1 SGHTA and CDR2 FQGNSA. The CDR3 coding sequence is TGTGCCAGCAGCTTAAACAGGGCAGGGGGCTACACCTTC. Its protein is CASSLNRAGGYTF.

J is TRBJ2-7 and V is TRBV5-3; maybe TRBD2 (5 bases). TRBV5-3 is an ORF for which the function is uncertain. This CDR3 is 13 amino acids long. Trimming removed 4 bases from V and 3 bases from J, with 11 bases in between. CDR3 protein: CARSHRSGYEQYF. The CDR3 region has the DNA TGTGCCAGAAGCCACCGAAGCGGCTACGAGCAGTACTTC.

Details on this clone: Other DNA sequences in this sample translate to the same CDR3. The chain links TRBV30 to TRBJ1-5; D is unclear. The CDR3 loop spans 13 amino acids. CDR1 is GTSNPN, CDR2 SVGIG, per germline (reference sequence). Trimming left V 0 bases short and J 1 base short, with 4 bases between. In DNA form, the CDR3 reads TGTGCCTGGAGTGTGCGCAGCAATCAGCCCCAGCATTTT. It encodes CAWSVRSNQPQHF.

V usage is TRBV27 and J usage is TRBJ2-2; 14 bases are a match to TRBD2. This CDR3 has 15 residues. Germline lookup yields CDR1 MNHEY and CDR2 SMNVEV (reference sequence). J lost 6 bases, V lost 3 bases, and 0 bases had no gene match. For the CDR3, the DNA is TGTGCCAGCAGTTTGACTAGCGGGAGGGCCGGGGAGCTGTTTTTT. Amino acids: CASSLTSGRAGELFF.

The chain has TRBV4-1 and TRBJ2-2, with TRBD2 matching 10 bases. CDR3 size: 16 residues. J lost 4 bases, V lost 2 bases, and 4 bases had no gene match. CDR1 is MGHRA and CDR2 is YSYEKL in the germline V gene. This CDR3 is CASSQPSGSGTGELFF. The CDR3 nucleotides read TGCGCCAGCAGCCAACCTAGCGGGAGCGGCACCGGGGAGCTGTTTTTT.

This rearrangement joins TRBV19 to TRBJ1-5, with D maybe TRBD1 (5 bases). CDR3 length: 14 residues. Germline loops: CDR1 LNHDA, CDR2 SQIVND (reference sequence). Trimming removed 6 bases at V and 4 bases at J, with 13 bases between. The CDR3 loop reads CASSRTSLNQPQHF. CDR3 bases: TGTGCCAGTAGCCGGACATCGCTAAATCAGCCCCAGCATTTT.

V and J are TRBV5-5 and TRBJ2-7, with TRBD1 matching over 8 bases. Germline assignment: CDR1 SGHKS and CDR2 YYEKEE (reference sequence). Trimming at V came to 1 base and at J to 5 bases, leaving 8 bases not matched to a gene. This CDR3 has 15 residues. The CDR3 reads CASSLFSGGLNEQYF. The CDR3 region has the DNA TGTGCCAGCAGCTTGTTTTCAGGGGGCTTGAACGAGCAGTACTTC.

The rearrangement links TRBV14 to TRBJ2-1, with 9 bases lining up with TRBD2. J was trimmed by 2 bases and V by 4 bases; bases with no gene match: 3. Germline V CDR1 and CDR2: SGHDN, FVKESK. The CDR3 consists of 15 residues. CDR3 bases: TGTGCCAGCAGCCGGGTAGCGGGGGCCTACAATGAGCAGTTCTTC. Amino acids: CASSRVAGAYNEQFF.

The J gene is TRBJ2-3, the V gene TRBV6-5; 7 bases line up with TRBD2. V dropped 3 bases and J dropped 2; count of bases not matched to a gene: 8. CDR3 size: 16 residues. The germline CDR1 and CDR2 sequences are MNHEY and SVGAGI. CDR3 nucleotides: TGTGCCAGCAGTTATTCGGCGGGGGAGTTCACAGATACGCAGTATTTT. Amino acid sequence: CASSYSAGEFTDTQYF.